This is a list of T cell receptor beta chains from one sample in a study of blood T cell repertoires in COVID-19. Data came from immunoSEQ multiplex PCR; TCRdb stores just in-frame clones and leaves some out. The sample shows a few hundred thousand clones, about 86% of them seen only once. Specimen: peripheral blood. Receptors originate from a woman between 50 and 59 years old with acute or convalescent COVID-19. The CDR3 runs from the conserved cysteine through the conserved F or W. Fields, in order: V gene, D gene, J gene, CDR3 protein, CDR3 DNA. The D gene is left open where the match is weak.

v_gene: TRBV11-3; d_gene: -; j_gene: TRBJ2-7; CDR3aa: CASSLGQGPHHEQYF; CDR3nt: TGTGCCAGCAGCTTAGGGCAGGGGCCTCACCACGAGCAGTACTTC
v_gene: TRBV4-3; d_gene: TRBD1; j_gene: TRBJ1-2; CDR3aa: CASSQGGTGGESF; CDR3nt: TGCGCCAGCAGCCAAGGGGGGACAGGGGGCGAATCCTTC
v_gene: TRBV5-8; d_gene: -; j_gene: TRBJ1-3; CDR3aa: CASSLLSGNTIYF; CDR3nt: TGTGCCAGCAGCTTGCTCTCTGGAAACACCATATATTTT
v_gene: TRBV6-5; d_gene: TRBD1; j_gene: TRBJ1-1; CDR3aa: CASRFRTGGEAFF; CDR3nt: TGTGCCAGCAGATTTCGAACAGGGGGCGAAGCTTTCTTT
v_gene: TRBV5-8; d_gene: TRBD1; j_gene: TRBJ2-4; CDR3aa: CASSLDRGKNIQYF; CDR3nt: TGTGCCAGCAGCTTGGACAGGGGGAAAAACATTCAGTACTTC
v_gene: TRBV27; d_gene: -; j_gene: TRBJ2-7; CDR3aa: CASSPWPGSGEQYF; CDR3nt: TGTGCCAGCAGTCCATGGCCAGGTAGCGGCGAGCAGTACTTC
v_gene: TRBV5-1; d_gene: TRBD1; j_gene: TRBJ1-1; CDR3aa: CASSFGTGGTEAFF; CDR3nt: TGCGCCAGCAGCTTCGGGACAGGGGGAACTGAAGCTTTCTTT
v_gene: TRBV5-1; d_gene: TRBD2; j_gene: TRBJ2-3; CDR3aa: CASTFLAGAPDTQYF; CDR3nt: TGCGCCAGCACCTTCCTAGCGGGAGCTCCAGATACGCAGTATTTT
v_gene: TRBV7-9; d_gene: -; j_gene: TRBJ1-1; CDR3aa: CASAELRILNTEAFF; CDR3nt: TGTGCCAGCGCCGAACTCAGGATTTTGAACACTGAAGCTTTCTTT
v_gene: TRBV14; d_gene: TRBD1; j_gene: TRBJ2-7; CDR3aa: CASSQGWGQKSSYEQYF; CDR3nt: TGTGCCAGCAGCCAAGGCTGGGGACAGAAGAGCTCCTACGAGCAGTACTTC